One and the same sample provided the 24 T cell receptor beta chains below, sequenced in a study of radiotherapy plus CTLA-4 blockade in lung cancer. The data were produced by immunoSEQ multiplex PCR, yet TCRdb's version contains in-frame clones alone and is incomplete. The sample includes 45,000 or so clones, more than 70% of them seen just once. Sequenced here: peripheral blood, sampled from a patient treated with radiotherapy plus ipilimumab. The receptors originated from a human donor with non-small cell lung cancer who had stable disease on radiotherapy plus ipilimumab.

This clone was counted only a few times. This chain joins TRBV5-4 and TRBJ1-2; D is undetermined. Trimming removed 0 bases at V and 4 bases at J, with 10 bases between. CDR1 is SGHNT, CDR2 YYREEE, per germline (reference sequence). The CDR3 has 14 residues. The CDR3 nucleotides are TGTGCCAGCAGCTTGGCGGGGTACCTCTATGGCTACACCTTC. Its translation: CASSLAGYLYGYTF.

There are a few counts of this clone. The junction does not match germline at one end; this may be a read error. This chain uses TRBV18 with TRBJ1-1, with D uncertain. CDR3 size: 14 residues. Germline values: CDR1 KGHSH, CDR2 LQKENI. CDR3 amino acids: CASSPQSMNTEAFF. The CDR3 DNA sequence: TGTGCCAGCTCCCCACAAAGCATGAACACTGAAGCTTTCTTT. Complete variable domain (other parts from reference TRBV18 and TRBJ1-1): NAGVMQNPRHLVRRRGQEARLRCSPMKGHSHVYWYRQLPEEGLKFMVYLQKENIIDESGMPKERFSAEFPKEGPSILRIQQVVRGDSAAYFCASSPQSMNTEAFFGQGTRLTVV.

This chain uses TRBV18 with TRBJ1-5; tentatively, D is TRBD1 (5 bases). Germline-derived CDR1 and CDR2 are KGHSH and LQKENI. The CDR3 covers 13 residues. V lost 1 base and J lost 5, with 6 bases in between. The CDR3 loop is CASSPLGDQPQHF. The CDR3 DNA is TGTGCCAGCTCACCACTAGGGGATCAGCCCCAGCATTTT.

The chain links TRBV30 to TRBJ2-1; 8 bases match TRBD2. The CDR3 loop spans 15 amino acids. The V segment lost 2 bases and the J segment 5 bases; nucleotides outside the gene matches: 8. The germline gives CDR1 GTSNPN, CDR2 SVGIG (reference sequence). In nucleotides, the CDR3 is TGTGCCTGGAGTTCTCGGGGGGGCCCGGACAATGAGCAGTTCTTC. It yields the protein CAWSSRGGPDNEQFF.

The V call is TRBV10-1, the J call TRBJ2-3; 10 nucleotides align to TRBD2. The CDR3 runs to 17 residues. The J segment lost 2 bases and the V segment lost 3 bases, leaving 8 bases of the junction unmatched. Looked up from germline, CDR1 is WNHNN and CDR2 is SYGVQD (reference sequence). Here the CDR3 reads CASSDPPGLAPTDTQYF. The CDR3 DNA follows: TGCGCCAGCAGTGACCCACCGGGACTAGCGCCCACAGATACGCAGTATTTT.

Only a few counts were recorded for this clone. This sequence joins TRBV4-2 and TRBJ2-6; D is undetermined. The germline V gene encodes CDR1 LGHNA and CDR2 YNFKEQ. CDR3 length equals 16 residues. Trimming pared 0 bases from V and 0 bases from J, leaving 6 bases between. CDR3 sequence reads: CASSQDLRSGANVLTF. The CDR3 DNA reads as TGTGCCAGCAGCCAAGATCTCCGCTCTGGGGCCAACGTCCTGACTTTC.

V and J are TRBV7-6 and TRBJ2-1; 9 positions agree with TRBD1. Looked up from germline, CDR1 is SGHVS and CDR2 is FNYEAQ. J gave up 6 bases and V 5 bases, and 11 bases lay outside the gene matches. CDR3 length: 16 residues. CDR3 in amino acids: CASSLRGQGRGNEQFF. CDR3 DNA: TGTGCCAGCAGCCTCCGGGGACAGGGTAGAGGCAATGAGCAGTTCTTC.

This clone turned up a few times. The chain employs TRBV28 and TRBJ2-5; 13 bases match TRBD2. This CDR3 spans 16 amino acids. Germline loops: CDR1 MDHEN, CDR2 SYDVKM. With V trimmed by 4 bases and J by 5 bases, 7 bases remained unmatched. CDR3 region: CASSSLAGGPGETQYF. The CDR3 nucleotides are TGTGCCAGCAGTTCACTAGCGGGGGGGCCTGGGGAGACCCAGTACTTC.

DNA for the CDR3: TGTGCCAGCAGCTTGGTCTGGCAAACTAACACCGGGGAGCTGTTTTTT. It codes for CASSLVWQTNTGELFF. The V and J genes are TRBV11-2 and TRBJ2-2; D is unresolved. Germline-derived CDR1 and CDR2 are SGHAT and FQNNGV. CDR3 size: 16 residues. The V and J ends lost 3 bases and 2 bases respectively, with 13 bases between them.

The chain couples TRBV7-2 to TRBJ2-1; either TRBD1 or TRBD2 may fit D (5 bases each). Germline V gives CDR1 SGHTA, CDR2 FQGNSA. The CDR3 is 14 residues long. The germline V and J ends were trimmed by 5 bases and 9 bases, with 17 bases remaining between them. The CDR3 DNA is TGTGCCAGCAGCCCCCGGGACGCTGCCACTGAGCAGTTCTTC. This gives the protein CASSPRDAATEQFF.

The chain links TRBV18 to TRBJ1-1, with D possibly TRBD1 on 5 matching bases. CDR1 KGHSH and CDR2 LQKENI come from the germline V gene. The V end lost 4 bases, the J end lost 7 bases, and 10 bases lay between the germline ends. This CDR3 is 12 amino acids long. CDR3 DNA sequence: TGTGCCAGCTCACTCCGAACAGGTGAAGCTTTCTTT. This gives the protein CASSLRTGEAFF.

This rearrangement joins TRBV19 to TRBJ1-1; D gene unclear. The CDR3 runs to 13 residues. Germline V lookup: CDR1 LNHDA, CDR2 SQIVND (reference sequence). Trimming removed 4 bases from V and 0 bases from J, with 6 bases in between. The CDR3 DNA is TGTGCCAGTAGTAATACAGTGAACACTGAAGCTTTCTTT. It encodes CASSNTVNTEAFF.

The rearrangement links TRBV19 to TRBJ1-1; unclear D gene. Trimming shortened V by 5 bases and J by 1 base, and 8 bases separated the two germline ends. From germline, CDR1 is LNHDA and CDR2 SQIVND (reference sequence). The CDR3 is 13 residues long. The CDR3 protein is CASSRQKNTEAFF. The CDR3 bases are TGTGCCAGTAGTCGGCAAAAGAACACTGAAGCTTTCTTT.

The chain has TRBV9 and TRBJ2-1; 7 bases fit TRBD2. The J segment lost 5 bases and the V segment lost 2 bases, leaving 16 bases of the junction unmatched. The germline CDR1 and CDR2 sequences are SGDLS and YYNGEE. There are 18 residues in the CDR3. DNA of the CDR3: TGTGCCAGCAGCGTCGACCCTCATCAGGGAGGGTCGGACAATGAGCAGTTCTTC. Protein product: CASSVDPHQGGSDNEQFF.

This clone occurred once. The chain joins TRBV11-2 to TRBJ1-1; D is undetermined. V lost 0 bases, J lost 7 bases, and 9 bases lay in between. Germline V lookup: CDR1 SGHAT, CDR2 FQNNGV. The CDR3 runs 13 residues. CDR3 sequence: CASSLESVGEAFF. In DNA, the CDR3 is TGTGCCAGCAGCTTAGAATCCGTTGGTGAAGCTTTCTTT.

This sequence joins TRBV7-2 and TRBJ2-5, with TRBD1 matching over 7 bases. This CDR3 comprises 16 residues. J gave up 5 bases and V 3 bases, and 12 bases lay outside the gene matches. Germline V gene data show CDR1 as SGHTA and CDR2 as FQGNSA. The DNA of the CDR3 is TGTGCCAGCAGCTTCCCCGACAGGGAACCTTACGAGACCCAGTACTTC. This translates into CASSFPDREPYETQYF.

The chain joins TRBV7-8 to TRBJ1-1; perhaps TRBD1 as D (6 bases). V was trimmed by 5 bases and J by 6 bases, leaving 10 bases between them. Germline CDR1 and CDR2: SGHVS and FQNEAQ. The CDR3 totals 12 residues. The CDR3 sequence is CASSARTAEAFF. In nucleotides, the CDR3 is TGTGCCAGCAGCGCACGGACAGCTGAAGCTTTCTTT.

This clone was seen repeatedly, ten times or more. Here the CDR3 DNA reads TGCGCCAGCAGCCCATGTTCACAGGGGGCATCATACGAGCAGTACGTC. Residues: CASSPCSQGASYEQYV. The chain joins TRBV5-1 to TRBJ2-7; 9 positions match TRBD1. V gave up 4 bases and J gave up 4 bases; unmatched junction bases: 12. This CDR3 comprises 16 residues. CDR1 is SGHRS, CDR2 YFSETQ, per germline.

The chain links TRBV27 to TRBJ2-7, with D perhaps matching TRBD1 (5 bases). Germline V gives CDR1 MNHEY, CDR2 SMNVEV (reference sequence). CDR3 length equals 13 residues. V was clipped by 4 bases and J by 5 bases, with 12 bases between them. CDR3 DNA: TGTGCCAGCAGTTGGGGCGACCCAAACGAGCAGTACTTC. Its protein is CASSWGDPNEQYF.

The chain recombines TRBV6-1 with TRBJ2-7; a weak D match, TRBD1 (6 bases). The CDR3 has 14 residues. Germline CDR1 MNHNS, CDR2 SASEGT. V lost 5 bases, J lost 4 bases, and 15 bases lay in between. The CDR3 protein is CASSQGRVGYEQYV. CDR3 nucleotides: TGTGCCAGCAGTCAGGGGCGAGTGGGGTACGAGCAGTACGTC.

The rearrangement uses TRBV28 and TRBJ1-5; 9 nucleotides agree with TRBD1. Trimming at V came to 1 base and at J to 8 bases, leaving 18 bases not matched to a gene. The CDR3 runs 19 residues. CDR1 is MDHEN, CDR2 SYDVKM, per germline. For the CDR3, the DNA is TGTGCCAGCAGTTTATATCGCGGGACAGGGTTCAATCAGCCTAAGCCCCAGCATTTT. Residues: CASSLYRGTGFNQPKPQHF.

The chain uses TRBV6-5 and TRBJ1-2; D ambiguous. Trimming cost V 6 bases and J 0 bases, with 11 bases left between them. Germline V lookup: CDR1 MNHEY, CDR2 SVGAGI. The CDR3 runs to 14 residues. CDR3 sequence reads: CASSYRVTNYGYTF. DNA for the CDR3: TGTGCCAGCAGCTACCGGGTTACTAACTATGGCTACACCTTC.

The chain links TRBV6-1 to TRBJ2-7; weak D call: TRBD1 (7 bases). Germline lookup yields CDR1 MNHNS and CDR2 SASEGT. The CDR3 extends over 14 amino acids. V was trimmed by 1 base and J by 3 bases, leaving 10 bases between them. The CDR3 DNA sequence: TGTGCCAGCAGTGAAGGACAGGGACTCTACGAGCAGTACTTC. This translates into CASSEGQGLYEQYF.

The chain uses TRBV6-6 and TRBJ1-4; tentative D call: TRBD1 (6 bases). Germline V gives CDR1 MNHNY, CDR2 SVGAGI (reference sequence). The CDR3 spans 16 residues. Trimming took off 0 bases at V and 3 bases at J, with 11 bases between the two ends. The CDR3 spells CASSYSLGGANEKLFF. CDR3 sequence (DNA): TGTGCCAGCAGTTACTCGTTAGGGGGGGCTAATGAAAAACTGTTTTTT.